The 3 T cell receptor beta chains presented below share a single source sample, sequenced in a study of CD8 T cells in ankylosing spondylitis (dated by TCRdb to the late 2010s). The library was generated by 5' RACE. The sequencer listed for this sample is Illumina HiSeq 2500. TCRdb's own reprocessing of the public reads used fastp at Q25 and MiXCR and kept productive beta chains. A single entry per CDR3 protein holds the most common genes and DNA from its merged rows. The sample includes 100,000 to 150,000 distinct CDR3 sequences, with approximately 10% observed a single time. Approximately 3.3% of the sample is taken by the ten largest. Material for sequencing was blood, either unsorted or a sorted T cell fraction (not recorded which). These receptor sequences come from a male donor with ankylosing spondylitis or in good health (not recorded which).

This clonotype came up many times. The chain combines TRBV12-3 or TRBV12-4 with TRBJ1-6; 8 nucleotides match TRBD1. The J segment lost 7 bases and the V segment lost 7 bases, leaving 6 bases of the junction unmatched. The CDR3 has 14 residues. CDR3 DNA: TGTGCCAGCACCCGGACAGGGCCGAATTCACCCCTCCACTTT. It yields the protein CASTRTGPNSPLHF.

The rearrangement uses TRBV6-1 and TRBJ2-2; 7 bases are shared with TRBD1. This CDR3 contains 18 residues. Losses at the gene ends were 2 bases for V and 3 bases for J; bases not matched to a gene: 12. Germline values: CDR1 MNHNS, CDR2 SASEGT. The CDR3 reads CASSEWKGGGRYTGELFF. CDR3 DNA: TGTGCCAGCAGTGAATGGAAAGGGGGCGGTCGGTACACCGGGGAGCTGTTTTTT.

This clonotype was counted many times. This rearrangement joins TRBV20-1 to TRBJ2-1, with D perhaps assigned TRBD1 or TRBD2 (5 bases each). The CDR3 extends over 14 amino acids. The germline gives CDR1 DFQATT, CDR2 SNEGSKA (reference sequence). Between the trimmed V and J ends, which lost 3 bases and 2 bases, there was a span of 11 bases. The CDR3, as DNA: TGCAGTGCTAGCGAGGGGATCACCTACAATGAGCAGTTCTTC. It is translated as CSASEGITYNEQFF.